This section outlines one T cell receptor beta chain sequence together with its context. Antigen unknown. The same CDR3 is also encoded by other DNA sequences in this sample. The record originates from a study of shared clonotypes between healthy human individuals. Study conclusions and caveats: The sharing of 4% to 5.5% of naive CD4 clonotypes was seen across a few donors.

The data were produced by immunoSEQ multiplex PCR, yet TCRdb's version contains in-frame clones alone and is incomplete. The sample has roughly 2.6 million clones, 85% to 95% seen once. The study drew its donors from healthy HIV-negative adults without recent acute infections or vaccinations. The authors divided CD4+ cells into CD45RA+ naive and CD45RA-negative memory subsets. V lost 5 bases and J lost 2, with 9 bases in between. This CDR3 has 13 amino acids. CDR1 is KGHSH, CDR2 LQKENI, per germline. This clonotype was sampled from a man aged 18 to 29 in good health. The chain recombines TRBV18 with TRBJ1-1; D may be TRBD1 (5 bases). What was sequenced was naive CD4+ T cells sorted from blood. The subset was: CD45RA+ positively selected. The DNA of the CDR3 is TGTGCCAGCTCAAGCGACAGAAACACTGAAGCTTTCTTT. Amino acid sequence: CASSSDRNTEAFF.